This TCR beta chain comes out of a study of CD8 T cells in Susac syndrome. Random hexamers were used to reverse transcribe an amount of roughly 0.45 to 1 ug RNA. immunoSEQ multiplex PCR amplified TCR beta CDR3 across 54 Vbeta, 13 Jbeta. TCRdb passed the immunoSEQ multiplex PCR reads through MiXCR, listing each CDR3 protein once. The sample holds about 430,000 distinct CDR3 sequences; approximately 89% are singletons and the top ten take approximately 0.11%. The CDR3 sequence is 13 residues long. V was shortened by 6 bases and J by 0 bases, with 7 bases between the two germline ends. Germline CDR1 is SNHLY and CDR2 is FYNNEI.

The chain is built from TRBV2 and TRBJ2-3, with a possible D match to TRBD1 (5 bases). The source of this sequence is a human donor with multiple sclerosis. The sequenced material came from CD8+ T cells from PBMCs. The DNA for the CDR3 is TGTGCCAGCAGGACAGAGAGCACAGATACGCAGTATTTT. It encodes CASRTESTDTQYF.